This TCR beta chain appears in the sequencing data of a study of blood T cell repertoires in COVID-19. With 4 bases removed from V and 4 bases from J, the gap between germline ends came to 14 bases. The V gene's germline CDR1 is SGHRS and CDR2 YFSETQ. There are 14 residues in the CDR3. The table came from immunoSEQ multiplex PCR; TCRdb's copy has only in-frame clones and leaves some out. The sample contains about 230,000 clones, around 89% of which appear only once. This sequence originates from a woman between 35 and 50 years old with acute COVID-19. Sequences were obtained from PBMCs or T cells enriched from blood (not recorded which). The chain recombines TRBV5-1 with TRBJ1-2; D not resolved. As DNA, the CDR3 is TGCGCCAGCAGCCCCGATCTCCAGGCCTATGGCTACACCTTC. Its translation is CASSPDLQAYGYTF.